The TCR beta chain under discussion was sequenced for a study of T-cell memory formation after mild COVID-19. TCRdb reanalysed the 5' RACE reads using MiXCR and keeps one entry per CDR3 protein. The sample has approximately 340,000 distinct CDR3 sequences, 10% to 15% seen once. CDR3 length: 13 residues. V was shortened by 7 bases and J by 2 bases, with 13 bases between the two germline ends. Germline V lookup: CDR1 SQVTM, CDR2 ANQGSEA. Study results and limitations: CD4+ clones that contracted lay mainly in CM and EM; CD8+ ones lay in EMRA.

A word on this clonotype: What it recognizes is unknown.

The sample was PBMCs or a T cell subset sorted from them (not recorded which). The TCR originated in a man younger than 35 who had mild COVID-19 (a few samples of this study predate the infection). Cell type and time point are not known. The chain has TRBV29-1 and TRBJ2-3, with D unclear. The CDR3: CSARQILTDTQYF. Here the CDR3 DNA reads TGCAGCGCAAGGCAGATTCTCACAGATACGCAGTATTTT.